Listed below are T cell receptor beta chains from one sample, sequenced in a study of blood T cell repertoires in COVID-19. Assay used: immunoSEQ multiplex PCR; TCRdb lists only in-frame clones, some missing. The data contain a few hundred thousand clones, more than 85% of them singletons. Sequencing input: peripheral blood. All receptors come from a person aged 18 to 30 with COVID-19, enrolled during active disease. CDR3s include the opening cysteine and the closing phenylalanine or tryptophan. D genes are given only for firm matches. Size is stated for part of the rows, as once, few or many counts, or as a class when the clone is expanded.

j_gene: TRBJ2-3
abundance: -
v_gene: TRBV7-9
d_gene: -
CDR3nt: TGTGCCAGCAGCTTATCCTTAGATACGCAGTATTTT
CDR3aa: CASSLSLDTQYF

j_gene: TRBJ2-4
abundance: -
v_gene: TRBV28
d_gene: TRBD2
CDR3nt: TGTGCCAGCAGTTACACTAGCGGGAGCGGAAACATTCAGTACTTC
CDR3aa: CASSYTSGSGNIQYF

j_gene: TRBJ2-1
abundance: once
v_gene: TRBV11-2
d_gene: TRBD2
CDR3nt: TGTGCCAGCAGCCTCGGGACTAGCCGGAGCAATGAGCAGTTCTTC
CDR3aa: CASSLGTSRSNEQFF

j_gene: TRBJ1-6
abundance: few
v_gene: TRBV7-3
d_gene: -
CDR3nt: TGTGCCAGCAGCTTAGGTGGGCCCGGTTCACCCCTCCACTTT
CDR3aa: CASSLGGPGSPLHF

j_gene: TRBJ2-1
abundance: -
v_gene: TRBV6-4
d_gene: TRBD2
CDR3nt: TGTGCCAGCAGTCAACTAGCGGGAGGGGTCAATGAGCAGTTCTTC
CDR3aa: CASSQLAGGVNEQFF

j_gene: TRBJ2-1
abundance: -
v_gene: TRBV6-1
d_gene: -
CDR3nt: TGTGCCAGCAGTGAACGAGGAGTCGAGCAGTTCTTC
CDR3aa: CASSERGVEQFF

j_gene: TRBJ2-1
abundance: once
v_gene: TRBV27
d_gene: -
CDR3nt: TGTGCCAGTGGACAACTCAACAATGAGCAGTTCTTC
CDR3aa: CASGQLNNEQFF

j_gene: TRBJ2-7
abundance: -
v_gene: TRBV5-1
d_gene: -
CDR3nt: TGCGCCAGCAGCTTGGTAGGCAGGGCCTACGAGCAGTACTTC
CDR3aa: CASSLVGRAYEQYF

j_gene: TRBJ2-1
abundance: -
v_gene: TRBV10-3
d_gene: TRBD2
CDR3nt: TGTGCCATCAGTGAGCCGGGACTAGCTGTCCATGAGCAGTTCTTC
CDR3aa: CAISEPGLAVHEQFF

j_gene: TRBJ2-1
abundance: -
v_gene: TRBV5-1
d_gene: TRBD1
CDR3nt: TGCGCCAGCAGACGGGACAGTTACAATGAGCAGTTCTTC
CDR3aa: CASRRDSYNEQFF

j_gene: TRBJ1-1
abundance: -
v_gene: TRBV2
d_gene: TRBD1
CDR3nt: TGTGCCAATTACAGGGGGAACACTGAAGCTTTCTTT
CDR3aa: CANYRGNTEAFF